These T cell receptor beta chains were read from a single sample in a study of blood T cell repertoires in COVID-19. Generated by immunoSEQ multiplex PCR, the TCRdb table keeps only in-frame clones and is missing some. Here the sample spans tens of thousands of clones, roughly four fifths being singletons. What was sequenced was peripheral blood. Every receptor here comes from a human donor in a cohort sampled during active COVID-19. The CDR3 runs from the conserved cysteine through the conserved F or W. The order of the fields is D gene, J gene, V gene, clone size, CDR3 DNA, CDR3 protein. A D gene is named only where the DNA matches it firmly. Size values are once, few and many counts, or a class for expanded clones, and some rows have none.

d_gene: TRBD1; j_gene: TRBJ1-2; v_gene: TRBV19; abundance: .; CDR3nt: TGTGCCAGTACTCAATCCGGGACAGGGGGCCAGGACTATGGCTACACCTTC; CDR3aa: CASTQSGTGGQDYGYTF
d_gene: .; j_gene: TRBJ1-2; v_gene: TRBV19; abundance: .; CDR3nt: TGTGCCAGTAGTCTCGGACAGATTTCTAACTATGGCTACACCTTC; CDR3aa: CASSLGQISNYGYTF
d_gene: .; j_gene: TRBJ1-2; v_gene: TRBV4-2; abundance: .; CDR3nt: TGTGCCAGCAGCCAAGGGTCAGGGGCGTTGGATGGCTACACCTTC; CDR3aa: CASSQGSGALDGYTF
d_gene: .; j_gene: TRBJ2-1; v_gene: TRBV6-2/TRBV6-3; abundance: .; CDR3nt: TGTGCCAGCAGTTACCGGTATGAGCAGTTCTTC; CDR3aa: CASSYRYEQFF
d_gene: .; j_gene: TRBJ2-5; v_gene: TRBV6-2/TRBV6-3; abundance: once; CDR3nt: TGTGCCAGCAGTTACGCCCGGAGTAGGAAGGAGACCCAGTACTTC; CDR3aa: CASSYARSRKETQYF
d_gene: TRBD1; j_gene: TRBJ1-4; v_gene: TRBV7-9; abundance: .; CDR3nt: TGTGCCAGCAGCTCGGACAGGGGGCACTTTAATGAAAAACTGTTTTTT; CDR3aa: CASSSDRGHFNEKLFF
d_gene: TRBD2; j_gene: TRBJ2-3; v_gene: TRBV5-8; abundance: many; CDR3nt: TGTGCCAGCAGCCTCGGGACTAGCGCCGATACGCAGTATTTT; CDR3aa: CASSLGTSADTQYF
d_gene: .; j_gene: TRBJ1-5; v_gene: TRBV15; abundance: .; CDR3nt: TGTGCCACCTCGGTCGGGGGGTATAGCAATCAGCCCCAGCATTTT; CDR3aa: CATSVGGYSNQPQHF
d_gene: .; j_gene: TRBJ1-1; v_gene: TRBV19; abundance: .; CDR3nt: TGTGCCAGTAGTACTAGACGGAGGAACACTGAAGCTTTCTTT; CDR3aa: CASSTRRRNTEAFF
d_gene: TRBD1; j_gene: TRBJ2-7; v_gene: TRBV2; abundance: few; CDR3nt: TGTGCCAGCAGCGCCGGGACAGGGACCTACGAGCAGTACTTC; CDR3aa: CASSAGTGTYEQYF
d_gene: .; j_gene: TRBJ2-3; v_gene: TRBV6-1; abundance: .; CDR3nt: TGTGCCAGCAGTGAAAGTCCAGTCACAGATACGCAGTATTTT; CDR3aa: CASSESPVTDTQYF
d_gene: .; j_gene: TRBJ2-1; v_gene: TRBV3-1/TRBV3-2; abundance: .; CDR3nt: TGTGCCAGCAGCCCCCCTCGGGGGGCGTCGTACAATGAGCAGTTCTTC; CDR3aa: CASSPPRGASYNEQFF
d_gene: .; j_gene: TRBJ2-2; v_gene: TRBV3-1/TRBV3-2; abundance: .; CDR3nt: TGTGCCAGCAGCCAAGAGGGGTTAGCGGCAAAAAACACCGGGGAGCTGTTTTTT; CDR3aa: CASSQEGLAAKNTGELFF
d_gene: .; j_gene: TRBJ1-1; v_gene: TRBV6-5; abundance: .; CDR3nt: TGTGCCAGCAGTTTAGCGCCCGCAGACACTGAAGCTTTCTTT; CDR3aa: CASSLAPADTEAFF
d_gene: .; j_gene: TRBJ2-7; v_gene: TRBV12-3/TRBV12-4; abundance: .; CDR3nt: TGTGCCAGCAGATTAGGTGGAGGCTCCGAGCAGTACTTC; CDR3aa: CASRLGGGSEQYF
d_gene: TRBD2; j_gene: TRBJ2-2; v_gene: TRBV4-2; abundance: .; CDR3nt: TGTGCCAGCAGCCAAGACCTAGCGGGGGGGCGGGGCACCGGGGAGCTGTTTTTT; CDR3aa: CASSQDLAGGRGTGELFF
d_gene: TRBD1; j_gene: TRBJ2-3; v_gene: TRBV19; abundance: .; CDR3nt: TGTGCCAGTAGCCCAAGGGGGACAGGGAAAATCACAGATACGCAGTATTTT; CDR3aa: CASSPRGTGKITDTQYF
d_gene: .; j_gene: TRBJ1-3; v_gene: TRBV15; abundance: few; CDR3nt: TGTGCCACCAGGCTAACAGGATCTGGAAACACCATATATTTT; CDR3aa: CATRLTGSGNTIYF
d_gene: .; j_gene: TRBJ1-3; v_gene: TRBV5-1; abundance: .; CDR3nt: TGCGCCAGCAGCCCCACAGGGACTGGAAACACCATATATTTT; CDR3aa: CASSPTGTGNTIYF
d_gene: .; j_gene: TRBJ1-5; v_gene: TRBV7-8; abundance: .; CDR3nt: TGTGCCAGCAGCTTACAGGGTGCTAGGAATCAGCCCCAGCATTTT; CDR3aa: CASSLQGARNQPQHF
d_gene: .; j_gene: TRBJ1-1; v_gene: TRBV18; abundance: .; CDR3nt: TGTGCCAGCTCAGAATCCCGAACAGCTACGAACACTGAAGCTTTCTTT; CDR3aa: CASSESRTATNTEAFF
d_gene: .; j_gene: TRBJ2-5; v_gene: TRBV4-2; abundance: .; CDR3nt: TGTGCCAGCAGCCAAGAGGCAGGGCGAGAGACCCAGTACTTC; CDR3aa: CASSQEAGRETQYF
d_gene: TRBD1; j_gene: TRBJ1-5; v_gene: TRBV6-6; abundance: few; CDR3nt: TGTGCCAGCAATATAGGGACAGGGGGTAATCAGCCCCAGCATTTT; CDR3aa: CASNIGTGGNQPQHF
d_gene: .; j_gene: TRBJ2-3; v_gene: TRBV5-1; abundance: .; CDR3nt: TGCGCCAGCAGCTCCACAGAGGGTGGAGATACGCAGTATTTT; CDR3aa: CASSSTEGGDTQYF
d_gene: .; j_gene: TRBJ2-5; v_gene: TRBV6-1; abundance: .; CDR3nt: TGTGCCAGCAGTGAAGCTTGGGGGGTCCAAGAGACCCAGTACTTC; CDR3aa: CASSEAWGVQETQYF
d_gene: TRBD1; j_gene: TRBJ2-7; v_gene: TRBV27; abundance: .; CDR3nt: TGTGCCAGCAACCCGACAGGGGGGACCTACGAGCAGTACTTC; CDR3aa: CASNPTGGTYEQYF
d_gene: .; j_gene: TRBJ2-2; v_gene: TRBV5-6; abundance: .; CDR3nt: TGTGCCAGCAGCTCGCGATATCACACCGGGGAGCTGTTTTTT; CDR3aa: CASSSRYHTGELFF
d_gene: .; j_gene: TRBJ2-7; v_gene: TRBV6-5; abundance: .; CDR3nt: TGTGCCAGCAGTTTAGAGAGGGATACTAACGAGCAGTACTTC; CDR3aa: CASSLERDTNEQYF
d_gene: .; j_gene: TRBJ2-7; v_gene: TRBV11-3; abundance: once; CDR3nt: TGTGCCAGCAGCTTAGAAGGGGTCCCCGGGGGTGAACAGTACTTC; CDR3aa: CASSLEGVPGGEQYF
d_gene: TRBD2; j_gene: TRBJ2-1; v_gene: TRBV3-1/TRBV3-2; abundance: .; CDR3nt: TGTGCCAGCAGCCAAGATGGTAGCGGGGGGGCCAAATGTTACAATGAGCAGTTCTTC; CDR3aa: CASSQDGSGGAKCYNEQFF
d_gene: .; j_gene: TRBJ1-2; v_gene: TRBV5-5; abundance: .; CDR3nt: TGTGCCAGCAGCTTGGCCGAAAACCCCCGGGTCGGGGGGCTTGGCTACACCTTC; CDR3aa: CASSLAENPRVGGLGYTF
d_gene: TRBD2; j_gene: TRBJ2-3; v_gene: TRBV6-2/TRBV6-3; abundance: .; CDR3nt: TGTGCCAGCAGTTACCCCGCTTGGAGCGGGGGGGGACGCACAGATACGCAGTATTTT; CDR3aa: CASSYPAWSGGGRTDTQYF
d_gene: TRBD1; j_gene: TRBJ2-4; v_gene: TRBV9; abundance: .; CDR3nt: TGTGCCAGCAGCGCGGGACAGGGGGCTTCCTGGGACAAAAACATTCAGTACTTC; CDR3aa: CASSAGQGASWDKNIQYF
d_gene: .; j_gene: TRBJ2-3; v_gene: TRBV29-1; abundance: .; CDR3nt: TGCAGCGTACAGGGGGAGGGTGATACGCAGTATTTT; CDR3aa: CSVQGEGDTQYF
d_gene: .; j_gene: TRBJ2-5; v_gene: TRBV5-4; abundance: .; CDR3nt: TGTGCCAGCAGCCCTGGAGTTGATGTAGAGACCCAGTACTTC; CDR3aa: CASSPGVDVETQYF